This entry describes one T cell receptor (beta chain). The data were obtained in a study of blood T cell repertoires in COVID-19. Study information: Material from acute and convalescent COVID-19 was sourced from the United States, Italy and Spain. Sample material is recorded as cDNA or gDNA derived from T cells, B-cell-depleted T cells, or PBMCs.

In the original workflow: Quantification of nucleated cells was approximated via reference gene primer amplification. The protocol was immunoSEQ multiplex PCR, while the TCRdb copy is restricted to in-frame clones and leaves out a portion. The D gene and trimming were derived from the DNA, and the V and J assignments and clone size from that table. The profile shows about 280,000 clones, 85% to 90% of them singletons. The sequence was obtained from a woman in her 30s with COVID-19, enrolled during active disease. Sample: peripheral blood.

The CDR3 sequence is CASSDSSGSSSYNEQFF. CDR3 coding DNA: TGTGCCAGCAGTGACTCGTCGGGATCCAGCTCCTACAATGAGCAGTTCTTC. The chain joins TRBV6-4 to TRBJ2-1; D is perhaps TRBD2 (5 bases). V was pared by 0 bases and J by 0 bases, with 12 bases between. The CDR3 extends over 17 amino acids. Germline V gene data show CDR1 as MRHNA and CDR2 as SNTAGT.